This T cell receptor (beta chain) appears in the sequencing data of a study of blood T cell repertoires in COVID-19 (dated by TCRdb to the early 2020s). A note on the overall study: Samples covering the acute and convalescent phases of COVID-19 were provided by collaborators in the United States, Italy and Spain. Subjects who had been exposed to COVID-19, were actively infected with it, or had recovered from it provided the deeply sampled blood TCRbeta repertoires that made up the dataset. The material from the prospective study consisted of cDNA or gDNA derived from T cells, B-cell-depleted T cells, or PBMCs. Samples came from the ongoing ImmuneRACE study (first 160 participants) plus 1,254 subjects from 6 global collaborators. Sample metadata almost always included a de-identified subject ID, COVID-19 status, age in years and sex. Where available, HLA class I and class II types were obtained from metadata supplied by the sample provider rather than from assay-based typing. The repertoires were released in a freely available public database meant as a resource for research on the immune response to SARS-CoV-2.

Samples from volunteer blood donors who had recovered from COVID-19 were contributed by a second Seattle source. Collaborating institutions collected whole blood in K2EDTA tubes following their own protocols. Collaborator samples were shipped for TCRbeta analysis as frozen whole blood, isolated PBMCs, or DNA extracted from either sample type. The immunoSEQ Assay, a bias-controlled multiplex PCR, was used to amplify TCRbeta CDR3 regions from genomic DNA. The original pipeline was this. The number of nucleated cells in each sample was estimated by amplification of reference gene primers within the assay. To quantify the absolute abundance of each unique TCRbeta CDR3 rearrangement, sequence reads were collapsed and filtered. For each sample, productive Simpson clonality was calculated by taking the square root of Simpson's diversity index across productive rearrangements. TCRdb's version of the immuneACCESS table is confined to in-frame rearrangements and falls short of the full clone set. An unresolved V gene accounts for under half of the shortfall where checked; the remainder is of unknown origin. Clone size and V and J calls were adopted from that table, with D and trimming inferred from the DNA. This sample has over 150,000 clones in its table, and 80% to 90% of those were observed once. About 0.96% of the sample comes from the top ten.

Overall study results and their limits: Clinical and demographic metadata were provided uncurated, with the amount varying by source and participant.

CDR1 and CDR2 (SGHTA, FQGTGA) derive from the germline V gene. Counted from cysteine to phenylalanine, this CDR3 has 13 amino acids. Only the CDR3 part of the read is kept: 39 bases, read in frame from the first base. From V the trimming removes 4 bases and from J it removes 8 bases, while the gene matches leave 5 bases of the junction unaccounted for. With regard to this clone: Its antigen target is currently unknown. Base qualities are not provided; no much larger clone lies one nucleotide away.

Specimen: peripheral blood. The V gene is TRBV7-3 and the J gene is TRBJ2-1; 7 central bases correspond to TRBD2. This sequence originates from a young woman who had recovered from COVID-19. This receptor carries the CDR3 CASSSAGRDEQFF. The nucleotide sequence is given as TGTGCCAGCAGCTCCGCAGGGAGGGATGAGCAGTTCTTC.